The source of this TCR beta chain is a study of shared clonotypes between healthy human individuals. V was pared by 0 bases and J by 8 bases, with 10 bases between. Germline V gene lookup returns CDR1 SGHDN and CDR2 FVKESK. This CDR3 comprises 13 residues. CD45RO-negative, CCR7-selected cells formed the naive CD8 fraction, which excluded terminally differentiated effector memory CD45RA+ cells. Profiled with immunoSEQ multiplex PCR; TCRdb holds only in-frame clones, not every one. The sample lists under 600,000 clones, roughly 98% seen once, with 0.3% in the top ten. The sequence was collected from a man aged 30-40 years in good health. Specimen: naive CD8+ T cells sorted from blood. The rearrangement links TRBV14 to TRBJ1-2, with no clear D. The CDR3 region has the DNA TGTGCCAGCAGCCAAGAAAGTTGGTACGGCTACACCTTC. Its translation is CASSQESWYGYTF.